This T cell receptor (beta chain) came from a study of blood T cell repertoires in COVID-19. For the study at large: Acute and convalescent COVID-19 specimens originated in the United States, Italy and Spain. The analysed material was cDNA or gDNA that came from T cells, B-cell-depleted T cells, or PBMCs.

The repertoire was sequenced with immunoSEQ multiplex PCR; TCRdb's copy has only in-frame clones and lacks some. This sample has some 99,000 clones, with roughly nine tenths found just once. J gave up 8 bases and V 4 bases, and 11 bases lay outside the gene matches. Looked up from germline, CDR1 is MDHEN and CDR2 is SYDVKM. The length of the CDR3 is 16 residues. This chain joins TRBV28 and TRBJ1-4; 9 bases fit TRBD1. Material for sequencing was peripheral blood. This TCR came from a man between 65 and 80 years old with acute or convalescent COVID-19. CDR3 loop: CASSWTGAPAGEKLFF. The CDR3 bases are TGTGCCAGCAGTTGGACAGGGGCCCCCGCAGGGGAAAAACTGTTTTTT.